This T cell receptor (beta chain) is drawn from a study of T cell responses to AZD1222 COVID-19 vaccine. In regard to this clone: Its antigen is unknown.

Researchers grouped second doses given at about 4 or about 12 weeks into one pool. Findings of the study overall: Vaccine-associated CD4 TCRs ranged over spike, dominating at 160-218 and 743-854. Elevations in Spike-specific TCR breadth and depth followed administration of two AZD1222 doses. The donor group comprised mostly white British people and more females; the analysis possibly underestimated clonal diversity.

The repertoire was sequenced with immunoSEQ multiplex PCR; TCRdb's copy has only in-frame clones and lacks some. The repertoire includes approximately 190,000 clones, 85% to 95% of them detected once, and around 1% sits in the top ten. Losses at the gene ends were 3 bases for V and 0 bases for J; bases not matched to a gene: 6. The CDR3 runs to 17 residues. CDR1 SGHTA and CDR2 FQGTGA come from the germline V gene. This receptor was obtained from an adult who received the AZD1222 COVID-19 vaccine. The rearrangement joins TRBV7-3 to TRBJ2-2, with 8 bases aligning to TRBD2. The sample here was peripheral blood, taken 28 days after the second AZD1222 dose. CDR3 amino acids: CASSFGASGPNTGELFF. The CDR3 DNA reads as TGTGCCAGCAGCTTTGGAGCTAGCGGGCCGAACACCGGGGAGCTGTTTTTT.